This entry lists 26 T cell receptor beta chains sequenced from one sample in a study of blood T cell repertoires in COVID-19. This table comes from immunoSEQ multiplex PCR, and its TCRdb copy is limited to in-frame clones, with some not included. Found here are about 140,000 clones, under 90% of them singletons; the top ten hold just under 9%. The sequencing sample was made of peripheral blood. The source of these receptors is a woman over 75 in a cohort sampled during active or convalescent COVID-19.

The chain's CDR3 is CASSMYGGYTGELFF. The DNA for the CDR3 is TGTGCCAGTAGTATGTACGGGGGATACACCGGGGAGCTGTTTTTT. The genes are TRBV19 and TRBJ2-2; D perhaps matches TRBD2 (6 bases). V was cut by 3 bases and J by 3 bases, with 11 bases left in between. The CDR3 is made up of 15 amino acids. CDR1 is LNHDA, CDR2 SQIVND, per germline (reference sequence).

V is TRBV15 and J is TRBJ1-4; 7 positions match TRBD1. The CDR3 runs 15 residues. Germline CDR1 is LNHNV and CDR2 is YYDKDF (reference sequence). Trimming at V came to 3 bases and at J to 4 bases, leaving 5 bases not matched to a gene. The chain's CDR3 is CATSRLTGVNEKLFF. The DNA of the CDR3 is TGTGCCACCAGCAGGCTAACAGGGGTTAATGAAAAACTGTTTTTT.

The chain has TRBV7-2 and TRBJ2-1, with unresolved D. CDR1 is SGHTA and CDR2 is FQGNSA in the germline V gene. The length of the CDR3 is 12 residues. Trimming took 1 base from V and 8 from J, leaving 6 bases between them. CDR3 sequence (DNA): TGTGCCAGCAGCTTAGTGGCCGATGAGCAGTTCTTC. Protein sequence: CASSLVADEQFF. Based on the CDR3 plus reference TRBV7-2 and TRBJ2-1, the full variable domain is GAGVSQSPSNKVTEKGKDVELRCDPISGHTALYWYRQSLGQGLEFLIYFQGNSAPDKSGLPSDRFSAERTGGSVSTLTIQRTQQEDSAVYLCASSLVADEQFFGPGTRLTVL.

For the CDR3, the DNA is TGTGCCAGCAGCCTACGGCAGGGTGGCAATGAGCAGTTCTTC. It yields the protein CASSLRQGGNEQFF. The chain uses TRBV7-3 and TRBJ2-1; tentative D call: TRBD1 (5 bases). Germline loops: CDR1 SGHTA, CDR2 FQGTGA. The V gene lost 5 bases and the J gene lost 6 bases, with 14 bases spanning the gap. The CDR3 consists of 14 residues.

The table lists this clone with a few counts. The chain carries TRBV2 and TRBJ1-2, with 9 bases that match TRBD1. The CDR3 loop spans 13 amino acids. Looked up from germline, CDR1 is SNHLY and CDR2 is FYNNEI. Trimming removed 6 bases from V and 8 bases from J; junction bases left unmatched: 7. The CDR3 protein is CASSRDRGDGYTF. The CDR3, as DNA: TGTGCCAGCAGCCGCGACAGGGGGGACGGCTACACCTTC.

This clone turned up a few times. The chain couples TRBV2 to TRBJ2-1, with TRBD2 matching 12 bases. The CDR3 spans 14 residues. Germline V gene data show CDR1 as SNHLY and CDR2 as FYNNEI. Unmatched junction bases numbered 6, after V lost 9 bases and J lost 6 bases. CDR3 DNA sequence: TGTGCCAGAGGACTAGCGGGGTTGGGCAATGAGCAGTTCTTC. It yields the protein CARGLAGLGNEQFF.

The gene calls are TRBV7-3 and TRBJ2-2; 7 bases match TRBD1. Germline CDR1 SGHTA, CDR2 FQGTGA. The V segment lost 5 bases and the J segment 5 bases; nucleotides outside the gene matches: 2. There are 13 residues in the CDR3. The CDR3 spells CASSPQGTGELFF. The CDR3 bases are TGTGCCAGCAGCCCACAGGGGACCGGGGAGCTGTTTTTT.

The CDR3 loop reads CASSPNNSPLHF. The CDR3 coding sequence is TGTGCCAGCAGTCCAAATAATTCACCCCTCCACTTT. This chain links TRBV6-5 with TRBJ1-6; D ambiguous. V lost 5 bases and J 5 bases, leaving 4 bases between the germline ends. The CDR3 runs to 12 residues. CDR1 is MNHEY and CDR2 is SVGAGI in the germline V gene.

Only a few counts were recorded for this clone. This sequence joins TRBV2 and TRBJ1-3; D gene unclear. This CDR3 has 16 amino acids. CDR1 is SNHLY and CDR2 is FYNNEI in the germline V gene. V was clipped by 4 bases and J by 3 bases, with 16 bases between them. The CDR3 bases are TGTGCCAGCAGTGGAGCAGTTCATTCGCGTGGAAACACCATATATTTT. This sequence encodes CASSGAVHSRGNTIYF.

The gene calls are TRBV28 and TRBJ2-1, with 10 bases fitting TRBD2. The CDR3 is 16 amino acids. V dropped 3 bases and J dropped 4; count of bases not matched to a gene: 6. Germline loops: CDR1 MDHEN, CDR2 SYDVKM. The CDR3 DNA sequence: TGTGCCAGCAGTTTCACCTTAGCGGGGGGATACAATGAGCAGTTCTTC. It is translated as CASSFTLAGGYNEQFF. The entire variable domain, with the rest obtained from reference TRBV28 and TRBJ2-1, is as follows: DVKVTQSSRYLVKRTGEKVFLECVQDMDHENMFWYRQDPGLGLRLIYFSYDVKMKEKGDIPEGYSVSREKKERFSLILESASTNQTSMYLCASSFTLAGGYNEQFFGPGTRLTVL.

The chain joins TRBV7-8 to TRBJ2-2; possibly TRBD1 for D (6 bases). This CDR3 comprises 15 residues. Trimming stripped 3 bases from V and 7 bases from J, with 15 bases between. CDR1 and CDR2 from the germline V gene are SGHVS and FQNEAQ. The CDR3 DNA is TGTGCCAGCAGCTTCAGCACAGGGAATATCGGGGAGCTGTTTTTT. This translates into CASSFSTGNIGELFF.

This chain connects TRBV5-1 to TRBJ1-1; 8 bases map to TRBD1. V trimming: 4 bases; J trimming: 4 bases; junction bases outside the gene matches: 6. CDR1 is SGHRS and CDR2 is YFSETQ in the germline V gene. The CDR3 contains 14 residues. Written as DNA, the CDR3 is TGCGCCAGCAGCGGCGGACAGGGAGGCACTGAAGCTTTCTTT. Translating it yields CASSGGQGGTEAFF.

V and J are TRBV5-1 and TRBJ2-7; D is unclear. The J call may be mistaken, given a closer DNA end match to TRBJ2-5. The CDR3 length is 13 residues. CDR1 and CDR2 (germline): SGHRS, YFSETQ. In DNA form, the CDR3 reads TGCGCCAGCAGCTTGGCCCCCTGGGAGACCCAGTACTTC. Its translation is CASSLAPWETQYF.

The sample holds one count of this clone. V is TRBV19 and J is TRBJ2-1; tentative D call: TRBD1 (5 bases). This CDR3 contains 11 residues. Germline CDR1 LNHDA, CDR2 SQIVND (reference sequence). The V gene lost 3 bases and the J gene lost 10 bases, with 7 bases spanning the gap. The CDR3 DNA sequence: TGTGCCAGTAGTATCAGACAGGAGCAGTTCTTC. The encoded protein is CASSIRQEQFF.

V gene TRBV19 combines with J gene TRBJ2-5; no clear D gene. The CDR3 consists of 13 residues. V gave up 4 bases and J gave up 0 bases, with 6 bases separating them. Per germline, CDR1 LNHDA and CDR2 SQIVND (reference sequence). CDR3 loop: CASSNEYQETQYF. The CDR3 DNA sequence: TGTGCCAGTAGTAACGAGTACCAAGAGACCCAGTACTTC.

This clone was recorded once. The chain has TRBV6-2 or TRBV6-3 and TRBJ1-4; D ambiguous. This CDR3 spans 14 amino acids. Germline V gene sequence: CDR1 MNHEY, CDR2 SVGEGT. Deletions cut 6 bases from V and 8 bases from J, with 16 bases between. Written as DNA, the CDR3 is TGTGCCAGCAGCGAAAGCGGTTTTCTGGAAAAACTGTTTTTT. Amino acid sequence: CASSESGFLEKLFF.

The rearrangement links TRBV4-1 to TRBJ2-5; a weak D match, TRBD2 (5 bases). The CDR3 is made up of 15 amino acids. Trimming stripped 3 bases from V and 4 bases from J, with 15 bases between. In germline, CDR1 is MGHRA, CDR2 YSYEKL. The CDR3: CASSQRALLGETQYF. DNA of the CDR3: TGCGCCAGCAGCCAGAGAGCTTTACTAGGAGAGACCCAGTACTTC.

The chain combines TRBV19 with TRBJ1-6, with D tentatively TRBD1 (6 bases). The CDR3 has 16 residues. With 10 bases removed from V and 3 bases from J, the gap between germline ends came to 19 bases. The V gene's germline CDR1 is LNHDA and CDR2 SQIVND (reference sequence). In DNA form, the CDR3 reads TGTGCCACCTCGAGGGGGGGCCACGACTATAATTCACCCCTCCACTTT. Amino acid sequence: CATSRGGHDYNSPLHF.

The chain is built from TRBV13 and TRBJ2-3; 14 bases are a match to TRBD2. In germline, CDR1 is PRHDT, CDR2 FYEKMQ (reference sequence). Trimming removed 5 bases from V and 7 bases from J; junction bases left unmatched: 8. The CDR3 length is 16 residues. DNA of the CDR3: TGTGCCAGCAGCCGGACTAGCGGGGGGTCGTTACATACGCAGTATTTT. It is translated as CASSRTSGGSLHTQYF.

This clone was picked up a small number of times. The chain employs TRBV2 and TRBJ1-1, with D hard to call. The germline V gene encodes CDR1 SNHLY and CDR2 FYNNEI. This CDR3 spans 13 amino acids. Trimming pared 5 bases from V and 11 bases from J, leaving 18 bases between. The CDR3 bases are TGTGCCAGCAGTCCCTCCCCAGAGGACTGGGCTTTCTTT. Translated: CASSPSPEDWAFF.

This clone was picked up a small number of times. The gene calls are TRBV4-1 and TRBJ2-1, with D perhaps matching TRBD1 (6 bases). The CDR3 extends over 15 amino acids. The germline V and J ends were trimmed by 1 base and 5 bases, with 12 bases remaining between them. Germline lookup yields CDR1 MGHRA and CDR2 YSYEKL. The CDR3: CASSQGTERHNEQFF. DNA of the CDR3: TGCGCCAGCAGCCAAGGGACAGAGAGACACAATGAGCAGTTCTTC.

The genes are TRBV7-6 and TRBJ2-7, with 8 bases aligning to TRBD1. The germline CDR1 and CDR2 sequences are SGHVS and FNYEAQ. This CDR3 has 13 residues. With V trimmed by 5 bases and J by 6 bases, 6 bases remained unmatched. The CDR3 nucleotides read TGTGCCAGCAGCCAGAGACAGGGGTCCGAGCAGTACGTC. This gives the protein CASSQRQGSEQYV.

In nucleotides, the CDR3 is TGCGCCAGCAGCCCTGGGGGGACTAGCCCTGGAGATACGCAGTATTTT. It specifies CASSPGGTSPGDTQYF. V gene TRBV5-1 combines with J gene TRBJ2-3; 9 bases match TRBD2. The CDR3 contains 16 residues. Unmatched junction bases numbered 11, after V lost 4 bases and J lost 5 bases. Looked up from germline, CDR1 is SGHRS and CDR2 is YFSETQ.

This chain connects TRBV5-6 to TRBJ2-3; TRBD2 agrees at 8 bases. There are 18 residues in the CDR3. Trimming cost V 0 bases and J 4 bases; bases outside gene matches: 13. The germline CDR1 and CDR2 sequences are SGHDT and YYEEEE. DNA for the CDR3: TGTGCCAGCAGCTTGGATGGGGTCAGCGGGGGCGGGTCAGATACGCAGTATTTT. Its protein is CASSLDGVSGGGSDTQYF. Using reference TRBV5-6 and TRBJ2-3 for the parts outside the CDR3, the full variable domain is DAGVTQSPTHLIKTRGQQVTLRCSPKSGHDTVSWYQQALGQGPQFIFQYYEEEERQRGNFPDRFSGHQFPNYSSELNVNALLLGDSALYLCASSLDGVSGGGSDTQYFGPGTRLTVL.

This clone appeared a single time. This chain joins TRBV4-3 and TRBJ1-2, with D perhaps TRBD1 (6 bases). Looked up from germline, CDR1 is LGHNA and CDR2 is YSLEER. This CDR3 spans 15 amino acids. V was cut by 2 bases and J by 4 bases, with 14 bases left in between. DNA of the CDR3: TGCGCCAGCAGCCAAACTTTCGGACAGTCCTATGGCTACACCTTC. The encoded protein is CASSQTFGQSYGYTF.

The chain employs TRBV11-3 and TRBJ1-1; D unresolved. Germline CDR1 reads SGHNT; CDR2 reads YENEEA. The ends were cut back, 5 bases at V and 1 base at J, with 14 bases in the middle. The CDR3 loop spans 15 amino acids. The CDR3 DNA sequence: TGTGCCAGCAGCCCGGGTCCAAACCAGAACACTGAAGCTTTCTTT. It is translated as CASSPGPNQNTEAFF.